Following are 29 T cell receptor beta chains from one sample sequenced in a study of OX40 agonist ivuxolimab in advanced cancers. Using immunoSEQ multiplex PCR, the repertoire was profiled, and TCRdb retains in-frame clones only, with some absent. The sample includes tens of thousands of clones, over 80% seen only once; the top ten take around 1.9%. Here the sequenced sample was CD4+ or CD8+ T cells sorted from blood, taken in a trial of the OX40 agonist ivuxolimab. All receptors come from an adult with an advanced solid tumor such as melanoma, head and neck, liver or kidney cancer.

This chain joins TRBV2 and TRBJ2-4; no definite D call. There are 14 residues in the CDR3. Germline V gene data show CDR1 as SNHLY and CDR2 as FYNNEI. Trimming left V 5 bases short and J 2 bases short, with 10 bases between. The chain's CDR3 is CASSPSSSKNIQYF. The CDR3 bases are TGTGCCAGCAGTCCGAGCTCGTCCAAAAACATTCAGTACTTC.

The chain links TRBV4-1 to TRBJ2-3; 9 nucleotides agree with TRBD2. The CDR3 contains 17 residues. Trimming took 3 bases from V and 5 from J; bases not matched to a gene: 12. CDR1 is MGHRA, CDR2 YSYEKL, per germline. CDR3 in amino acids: CASSHLSGTSLKDTQYF. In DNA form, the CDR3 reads TGCGCCAGCAGCCATTTGTCCGGGACTAGCCTCAAAGATACGCAGTATTTT.

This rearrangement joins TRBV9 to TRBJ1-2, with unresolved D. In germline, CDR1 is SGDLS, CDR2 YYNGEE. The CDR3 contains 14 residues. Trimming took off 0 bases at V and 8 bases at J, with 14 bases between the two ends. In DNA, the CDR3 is TGTGCCAGCAGCGTAGCTGCTGTAGGAAGCGGCTACACCTTC. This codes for CASSVAAVGSGYTF.

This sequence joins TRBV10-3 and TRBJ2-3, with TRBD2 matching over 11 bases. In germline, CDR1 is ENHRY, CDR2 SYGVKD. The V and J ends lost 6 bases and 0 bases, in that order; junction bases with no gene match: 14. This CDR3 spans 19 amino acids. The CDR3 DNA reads TGTGCCATCAGACCCTTCGGTAGCGGGGGGGAGCTTAGCACAGATACGCAGTATTTT. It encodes CAIRPFGSGGELSTDTQYF.

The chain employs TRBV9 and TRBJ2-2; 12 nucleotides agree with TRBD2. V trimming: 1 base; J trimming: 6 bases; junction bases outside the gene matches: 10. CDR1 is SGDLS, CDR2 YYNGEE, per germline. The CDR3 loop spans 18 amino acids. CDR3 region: CASSVRNLAGGSAGELFF. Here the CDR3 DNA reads TGTGCCAGCAGCGTACGTAATCTAGCGGGGGGGTCCGCCGGGGAGCTGTTTTTT.

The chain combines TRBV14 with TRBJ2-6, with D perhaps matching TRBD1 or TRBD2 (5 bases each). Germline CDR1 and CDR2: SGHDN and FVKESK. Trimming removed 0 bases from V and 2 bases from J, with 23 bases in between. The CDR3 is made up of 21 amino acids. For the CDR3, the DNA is TGTGCCAGCAGCCAAGATGGGGGTTTGACTCAGTGGATGGCTGGGGCCAACGTCCTGACTTTC. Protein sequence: CASSQDGGLTQWMAGANVLTF.

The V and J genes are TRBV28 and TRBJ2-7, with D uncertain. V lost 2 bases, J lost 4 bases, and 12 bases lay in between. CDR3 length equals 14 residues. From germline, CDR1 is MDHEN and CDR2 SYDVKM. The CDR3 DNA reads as TGTGCCAGCAGTTTAGATGGCCCCACGTACGAGCAGTACTTC. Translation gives CASSLDGPTYEQYF.

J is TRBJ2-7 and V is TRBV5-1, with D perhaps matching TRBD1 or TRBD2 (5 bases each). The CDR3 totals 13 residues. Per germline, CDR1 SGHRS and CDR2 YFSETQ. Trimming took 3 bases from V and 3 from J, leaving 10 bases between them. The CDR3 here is CASSSGDDYEQYF. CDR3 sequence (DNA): TGCGCCAGCAGCTCCGGGGACGACTACGAGCAGTACTTC.

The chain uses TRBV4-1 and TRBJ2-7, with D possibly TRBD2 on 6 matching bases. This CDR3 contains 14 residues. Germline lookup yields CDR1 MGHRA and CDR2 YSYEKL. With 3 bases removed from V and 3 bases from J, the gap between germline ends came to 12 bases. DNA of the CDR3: TGCGCCAGCAGCCAGCCCGGGGGAGGCTACGAGCAGTACTTC. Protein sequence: CASSQPGGGYEQYF.

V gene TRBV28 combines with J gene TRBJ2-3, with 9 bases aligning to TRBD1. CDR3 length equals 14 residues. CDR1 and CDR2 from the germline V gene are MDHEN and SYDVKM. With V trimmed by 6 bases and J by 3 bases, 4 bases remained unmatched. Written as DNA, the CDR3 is TGTGCCAGCAGAACAGGGGGCCGGACAGATACGCAGTATTTT. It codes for CASRTGGRTDTQYF.

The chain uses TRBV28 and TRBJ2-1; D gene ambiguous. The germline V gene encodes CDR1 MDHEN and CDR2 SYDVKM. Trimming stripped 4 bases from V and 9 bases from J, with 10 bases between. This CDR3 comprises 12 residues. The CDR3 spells CASSWLTGEQFF. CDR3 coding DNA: TGTGCCAGCAGTTGGTTGACGGGTGAGCAGTTCTTC.

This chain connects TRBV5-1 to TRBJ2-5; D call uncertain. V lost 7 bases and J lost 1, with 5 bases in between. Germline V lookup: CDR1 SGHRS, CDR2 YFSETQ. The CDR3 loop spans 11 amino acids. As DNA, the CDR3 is TGCGCCAGCGGGGTCCAAGAGACCCAGTACTTC. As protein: CASGVQETQYF.

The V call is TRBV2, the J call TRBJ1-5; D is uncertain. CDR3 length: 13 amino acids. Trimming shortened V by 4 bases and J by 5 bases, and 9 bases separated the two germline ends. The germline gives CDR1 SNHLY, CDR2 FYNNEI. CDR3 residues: CASSVTSDQPQHF. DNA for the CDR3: TGTGCCAGCAGTGTAACCAGCGATCAGCCCCAGCATTTT.

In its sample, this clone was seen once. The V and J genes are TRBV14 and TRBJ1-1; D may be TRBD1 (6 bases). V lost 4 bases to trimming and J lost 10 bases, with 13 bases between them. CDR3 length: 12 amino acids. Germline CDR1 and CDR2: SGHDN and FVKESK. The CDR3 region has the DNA TGTGCCAGCAGCCCAGACAGGTTGGCAGCTTTCTTT. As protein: CASSPDRLAAFF. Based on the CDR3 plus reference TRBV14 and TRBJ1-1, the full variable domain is EAGVTQFPSHSVIEKGQTVTLRCDPISGHDNLYWYRRVMGKEIKFLLHFVKESKQDESGMPNNRFLAERTGGTYSTLKVQPAELEDSGVYFCASSPDRLAAFFGQGTRLTVV.

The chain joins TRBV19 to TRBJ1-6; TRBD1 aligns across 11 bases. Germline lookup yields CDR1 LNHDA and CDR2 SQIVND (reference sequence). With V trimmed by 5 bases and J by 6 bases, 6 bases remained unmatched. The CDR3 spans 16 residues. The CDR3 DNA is TGTGCCAGTAGTCCTGGGACAGGGGGGATTAATTCACCCCTCCACTTT. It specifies CASSPGTGGINSPLHF.

CDR3 protein: CASSSTHGGSPYEQYF. The CDR3 DNA follows: TGTGCCAGTAGTTCTACCCACGGGGGTAGCCCCTACGAGCAGTACTTC. The V gene is TRBV19, the J gene TRBJ2-7, with D tentatively TRBD2 (6 bases). The length of the CDR3 is 16 residues. Trimming took off 5 bases at V and 2 bases at J, with 19 bases between the two ends. Germline V gene lookup returns CDR1 LNHDA and CDR2 SQIVND (reference sequence).

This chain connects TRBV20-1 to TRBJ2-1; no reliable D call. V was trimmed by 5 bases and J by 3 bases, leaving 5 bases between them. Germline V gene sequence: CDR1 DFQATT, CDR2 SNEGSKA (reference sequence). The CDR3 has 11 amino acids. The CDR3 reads CSAQVYNEQFF. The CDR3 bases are TGCAGTGCTCAGGTCTACAATGAGCAGTTCTTC.

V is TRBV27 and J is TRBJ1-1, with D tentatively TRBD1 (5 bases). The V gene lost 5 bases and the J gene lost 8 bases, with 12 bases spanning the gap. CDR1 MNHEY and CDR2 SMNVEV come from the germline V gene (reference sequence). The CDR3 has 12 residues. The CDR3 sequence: CASSAGRGEAFF. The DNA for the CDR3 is TGTGCCAGCAGTGCCGGTAGGGGCGAAGCTTTCTTT.

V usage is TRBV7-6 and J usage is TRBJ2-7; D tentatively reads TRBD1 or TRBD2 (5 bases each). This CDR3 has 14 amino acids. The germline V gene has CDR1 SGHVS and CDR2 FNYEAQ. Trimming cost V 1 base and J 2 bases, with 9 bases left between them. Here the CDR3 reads CASSLDEGPYEQYF. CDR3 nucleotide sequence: TGTGCCAGCAGCTTAGATGAGGGGCCCTACGAGCAGTACTTC.

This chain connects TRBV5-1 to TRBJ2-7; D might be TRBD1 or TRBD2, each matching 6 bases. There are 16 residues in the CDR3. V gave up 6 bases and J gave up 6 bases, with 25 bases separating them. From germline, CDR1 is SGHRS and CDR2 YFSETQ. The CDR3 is CASTPGATGIRLEQYF. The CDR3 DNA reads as TGCGCCAGCACCCCGGGGGCTACAGGGATAAGGCTCGAGCAGTACTTC.

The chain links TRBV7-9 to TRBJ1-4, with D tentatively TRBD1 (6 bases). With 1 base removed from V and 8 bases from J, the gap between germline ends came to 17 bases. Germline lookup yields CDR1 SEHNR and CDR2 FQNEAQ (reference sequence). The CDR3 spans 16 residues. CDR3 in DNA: TGTGCCAGCAGCTTAGACGGGGGGGCGCAGGGAGAAAAACTGTTTTTT. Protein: CASSLDGGAQGEKLFF. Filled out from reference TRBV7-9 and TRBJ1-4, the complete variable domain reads DTGVSQNPRHKITKRGQNVTFRCDPISEHNRLYWYRQTLGQGPEFLTYFQNEAQLEKSRLLSDRFSAERPKGSFSTLEIQRTEQGDSAMYLCASSLDGGAQGEKLFFGSGTQLSVL.

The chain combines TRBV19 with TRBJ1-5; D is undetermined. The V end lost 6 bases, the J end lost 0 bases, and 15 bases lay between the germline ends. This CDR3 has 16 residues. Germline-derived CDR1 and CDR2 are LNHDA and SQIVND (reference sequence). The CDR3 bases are TGTGCCAGTAGCCGATCTCGGACCTATAGCAATCAGCCCCAGCATTTT. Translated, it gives CASSRSRTYSNQPQHF.

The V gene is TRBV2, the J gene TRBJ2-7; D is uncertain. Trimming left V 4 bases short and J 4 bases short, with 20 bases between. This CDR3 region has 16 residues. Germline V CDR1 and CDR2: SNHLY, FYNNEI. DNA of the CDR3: TGTGCCAGCAGTGGGAAGGGTCCAGGTCTCGCTTACGAGCAGTACTTC. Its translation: CASSGKGPGLAYEQYF.

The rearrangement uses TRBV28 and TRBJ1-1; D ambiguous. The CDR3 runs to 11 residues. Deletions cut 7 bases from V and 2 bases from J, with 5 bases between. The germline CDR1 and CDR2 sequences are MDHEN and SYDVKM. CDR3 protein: CASIVNTEAFF. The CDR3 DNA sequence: TGTGCCAGCATTGTAAACACTGAAGCTTTCTTT.

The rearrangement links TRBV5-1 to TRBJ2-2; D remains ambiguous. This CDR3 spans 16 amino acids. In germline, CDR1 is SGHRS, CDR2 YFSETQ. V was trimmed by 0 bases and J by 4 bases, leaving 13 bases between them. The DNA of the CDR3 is TGCGCCAGCAGCTTGGCCCTTACCCCTTCCACCGGGGAGCTGTTTTTT. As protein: CASSLALTPSTGELFF. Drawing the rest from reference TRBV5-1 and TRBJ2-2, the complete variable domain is KAGVTQTPRYLIKTRGQQVTLSCSPISGHRSVSWYQQTPGQGLQFLFEYFSETQRNKGNFPGRFSGRQFSNSRSEMNVSTLELGDSALYLCASSLALTPSTGELFFGEGSRLTVL.

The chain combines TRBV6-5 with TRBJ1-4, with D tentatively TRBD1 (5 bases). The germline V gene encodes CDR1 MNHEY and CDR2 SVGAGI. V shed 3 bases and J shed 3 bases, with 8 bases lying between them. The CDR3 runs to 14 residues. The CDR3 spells CASSYQGSNEKLFF. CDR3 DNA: TGTGCCAGCAGTTATCAGGGTTCTAATGAAAAACTGTTTTTT.

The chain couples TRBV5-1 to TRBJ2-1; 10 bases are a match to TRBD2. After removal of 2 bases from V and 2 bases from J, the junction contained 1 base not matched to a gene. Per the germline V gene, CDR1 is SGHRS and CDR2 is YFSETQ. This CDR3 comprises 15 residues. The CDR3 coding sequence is TGCGCCAGCAGCTTCCTAGCGGGAGCCTACAATGAGCAGTTCTTC. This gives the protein CASSFLAGAYNEQFF.

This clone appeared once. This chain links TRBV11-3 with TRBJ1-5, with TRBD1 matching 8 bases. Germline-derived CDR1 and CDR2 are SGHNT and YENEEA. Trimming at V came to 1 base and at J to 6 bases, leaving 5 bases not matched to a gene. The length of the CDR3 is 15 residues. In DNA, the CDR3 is TGTGCCAGCAGCTTAGGTTCAGGGGGCGGTCAGCCCCAGCATTTT. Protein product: CASSLGSGGGQPQHF.

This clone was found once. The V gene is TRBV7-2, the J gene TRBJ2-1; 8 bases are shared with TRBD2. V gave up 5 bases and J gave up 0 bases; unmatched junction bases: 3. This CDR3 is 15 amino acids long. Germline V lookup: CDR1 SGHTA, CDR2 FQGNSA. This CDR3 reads CASSPSGSSYNEQFF. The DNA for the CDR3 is TGTGCCAGCAGCCCGAGCGGGAGCTCCTACAATGAGCAGTTCTTC.